This is a list of T cell receptor beta chains from one sample in a study of blood T cell repertoires in COVID-19. The protocol was immunoSEQ multiplex PCR, while the TCRdb copy is restricted to in-frame clones and leaves out a portion. The sample yields about 260,000 clones, about 80% seen once. Sequenced material: PBMCs or T cells enriched from blood (not recorded which). The source is a man under 40 with acute COVID-19. Each CDR3 is given with its conserved first and last residue. Each record gives: CDR3 DNA, CDR3 protein, V gene, clone size, D gene, J gene. D genes are given only for firm matches. Clone size is given for some rows only: seen once, a few or many times, or a class if the clone is expanded.

CDR3nt: TGTGCCAGCAGTGAATACTTGGGGGGAGAGAGGAAAACACATGAGCAGTTCTTC
CDR3aa: CASSEYLGGERKTHEQFF
v_gene: TRBV25-1
abundance: NA
d_gene: NA
j_gene: TRBJ2-1

CDR3nt: TGCGCCAGCAGCCAACGGGACTCCTGGGGTAGTGAGCAGTTCTTC
CDR3aa: CASSQRDSWGSEQFF
v_gene: TRBV4-3
abundance: NA
d_gene: NA
j_gene: TRBJ2-1

CDR3nt: TGTGCCAGCAGCCCCGGACAGGGAAACACCATATATTTT
CDR3aa: CASSPGQGNTIYF
v_gene: TRBV13
abundance: NA
d_gene: NA
j_gene: TRBJ1-3

CDR3nt: TGTGCCAGCAGCTTGCGAGGACAGGCGCTCACCACAGATACGCAGTATTTT
CDR3aa: CASSLRGQALTTDTQYF
v_gene: TRBV11-2
abundance: NA
d_gene: TRBD1
j_gene: TRBJ2-3

CDR3nt: TGTGCCAGCTCACCAGAGATGAGCAATCAGCCCCAGCATTTT
CDR3aa: CASSPEMSNQPQHF
v_gene: TRBV18
abundance: NA
d_gene: NA
j_gene: TRBJ1-5

CDR3nt: TGTGCCAGTAGTAAGGACAGCACCGGGGAGCTGTTTTTT
CDR3aa: CASSKDSTGELFF
v_gene: TRBV19
abundance: NA
d_gene: NA
j_gene: TRBJ2-2

CDR3nt: TGTGCCAGCAGTTTGCGAGAGACCCAGTACTTC
CDR3aa: CASSLRETQYF
v_gene: TRBV12-3/TRBV12-4
abundance: few
d_gene: NA
j_gene: TRBJ2-5

CDR3nt: TGTGCCAGCAGTTCCGGGACTAGCGGACACAATGAGCAGTTCTTC
CDR3aa: CASSSGTSGHNEQFF
v_gene: TRBV5-1
abundance: NA
d_gene: TRBD2
j_gene: TRBJ2-1

CDR3nt: TGCGCCAGCAGCCCGGGACAGGGGCCTAATTCACCCCTCCACTTT
CDR3aa: CASSPGQGPNSPLHF
v_gene: TRBV5-1
abundance: once
d_gene: TRBD1
j_gene: TRBJ1-6

CDR3nt: TGTGCCAGCAGCTCTCCTAGCGGGAGGGGGACAGATACGCAGTATTTT
CDR3aa: CASSSPSGRGTDTQYF
v_gene: TRBV5-1
abundance: NA
d_gene: TRBD2
j_gene: TRBJ2-3

CDR3nt: TGTGCCAGCAGTGATTTAACAGGAGCCCAGCATTTT
CDR3aa: CASSDLTGAQHF
v_gene: TRBV25-1
abundance: NA
d_gene: NA
j_gene: TRBJ1-5

CDR3nt: TGTGCCAGCAGTGAATTCGTGGCCCCAGGGACCCAGTACTTC
CDR3aa: CASSEFVAPGTQYF
v_gene: TRBV25-1
abundance: NA
d_gene: NA
j_gene: TRBJ2-5

CDR3nt: TGTGCCAGCATCCCGGGACAGCATAACTATGGCTACACCTTC
CDR3aa: CASIPGQHNYGYTF
v_gene: TRBV28
abundance: NA
d_gene: TRBD1
j_gene: TRBJ1-2